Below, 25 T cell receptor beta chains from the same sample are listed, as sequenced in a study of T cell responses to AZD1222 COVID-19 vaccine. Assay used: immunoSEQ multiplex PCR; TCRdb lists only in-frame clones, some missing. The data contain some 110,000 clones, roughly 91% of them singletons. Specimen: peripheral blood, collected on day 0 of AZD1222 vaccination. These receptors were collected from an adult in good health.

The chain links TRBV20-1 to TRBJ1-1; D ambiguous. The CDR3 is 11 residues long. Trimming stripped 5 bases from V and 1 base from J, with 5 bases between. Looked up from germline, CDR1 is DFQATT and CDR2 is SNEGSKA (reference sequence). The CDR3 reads CSAPQNTEAFF. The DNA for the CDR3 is TGCAGTGCTCCCCAGAACACTGAAGCTTTCTTT.

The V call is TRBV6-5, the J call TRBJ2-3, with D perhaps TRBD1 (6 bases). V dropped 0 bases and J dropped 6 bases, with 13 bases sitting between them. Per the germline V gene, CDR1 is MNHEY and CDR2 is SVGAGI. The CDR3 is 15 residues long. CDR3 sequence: CASSYSGGVKDTQYF. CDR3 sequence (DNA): TGTGCCAGCAGTTACTCAGGGGGTGTAAAGGATACGCAGTATTTT.

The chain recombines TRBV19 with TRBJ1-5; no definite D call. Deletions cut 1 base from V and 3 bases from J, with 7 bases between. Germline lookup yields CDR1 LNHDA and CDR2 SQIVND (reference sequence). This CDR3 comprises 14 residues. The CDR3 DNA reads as TGTGCCAGTAGTATAGGGCCGCCCAATCAGCCCCAGCATTTT. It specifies CASSIGPPNQPQHF.

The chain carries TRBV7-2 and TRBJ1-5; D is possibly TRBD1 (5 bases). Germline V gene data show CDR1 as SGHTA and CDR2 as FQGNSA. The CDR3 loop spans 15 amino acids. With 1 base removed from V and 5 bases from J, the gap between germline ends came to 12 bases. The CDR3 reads CASSLVGTGYQPQHF. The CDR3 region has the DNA TGTGCCAGCAGCTTAGTTGGTACAGGTTATCAGCCCCAGCATTTT.

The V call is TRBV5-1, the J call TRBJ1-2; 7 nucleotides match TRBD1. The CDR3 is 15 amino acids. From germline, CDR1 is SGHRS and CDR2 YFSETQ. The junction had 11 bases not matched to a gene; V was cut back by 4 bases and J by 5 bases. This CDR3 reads CASSPAGGQSYGYTF. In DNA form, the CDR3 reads TGCGCCAGCAGCCCTGCTGGGGGACAGAGTTATGGCTACACCTTC.

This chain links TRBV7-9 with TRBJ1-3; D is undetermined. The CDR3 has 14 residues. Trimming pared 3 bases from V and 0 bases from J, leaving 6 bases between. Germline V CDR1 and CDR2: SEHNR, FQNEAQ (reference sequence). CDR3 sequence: CASSFGSSGNTIYF. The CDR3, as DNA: TGTGCCAGCAGCTTTGGCAGCTCTGGAAACACCATATATTTT.

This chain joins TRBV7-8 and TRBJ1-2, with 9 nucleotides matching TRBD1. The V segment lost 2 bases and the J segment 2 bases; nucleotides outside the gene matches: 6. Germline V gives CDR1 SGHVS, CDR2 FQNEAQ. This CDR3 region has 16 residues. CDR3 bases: TGTGCCAGCAGCTTATCGGGACAGGGAGGCAACTATGGCTACACCTTC. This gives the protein CASSLSGQGGNYGYTF.

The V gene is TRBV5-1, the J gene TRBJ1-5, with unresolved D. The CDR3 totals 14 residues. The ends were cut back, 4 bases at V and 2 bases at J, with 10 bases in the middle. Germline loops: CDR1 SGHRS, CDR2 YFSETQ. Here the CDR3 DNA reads TGCGCCAGCAGCCCCTACCAGGGCAATCAGCCCCAGCATTTT. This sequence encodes CASSPYQGNQPQHF.

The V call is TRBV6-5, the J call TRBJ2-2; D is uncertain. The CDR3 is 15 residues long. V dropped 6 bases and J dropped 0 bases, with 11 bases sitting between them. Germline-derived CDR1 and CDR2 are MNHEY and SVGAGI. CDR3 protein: CASRVNAPNTGELFF. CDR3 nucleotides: TGTGCCAGCAGAGTGAACGCCCCGAACACCGGGGAGCTGTTTTTT.

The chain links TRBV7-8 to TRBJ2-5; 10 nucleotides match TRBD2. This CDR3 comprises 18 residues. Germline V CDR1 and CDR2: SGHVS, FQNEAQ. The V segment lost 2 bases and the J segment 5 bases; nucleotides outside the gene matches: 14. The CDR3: CASSLILAGGLGGETQYF. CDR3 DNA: TGTGCCAGCAGCTTAATTTTAGCGGGAGGACTGGGTGGCGAGACCCAGTACTTC.

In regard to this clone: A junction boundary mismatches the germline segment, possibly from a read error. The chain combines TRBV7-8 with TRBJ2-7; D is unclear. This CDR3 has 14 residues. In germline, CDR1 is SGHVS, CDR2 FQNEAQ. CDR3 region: CASSLGGTSTEGHF. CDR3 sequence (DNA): TGTGCCAGCAGCTTAGGAGGCACATCGACCGAAGGGCACTTC. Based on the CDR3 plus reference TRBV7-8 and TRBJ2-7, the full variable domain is GAGVSQSPRYKVAKRGQDVALRCDPISGHVSLFWYQQALGQGPEFLTYFQNEAQLDKSGLPSDRFFAERPEGSVSTLKIQRTQQEDSAVYLCASSLGGTSTEGHFGPGTRLTVT.

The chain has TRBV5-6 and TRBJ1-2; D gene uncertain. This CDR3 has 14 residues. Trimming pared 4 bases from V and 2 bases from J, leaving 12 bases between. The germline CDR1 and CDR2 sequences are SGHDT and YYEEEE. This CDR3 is CASSRLDINYGYTF. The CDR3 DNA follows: TGTGCCAGCAGCCGTCTTGACATCAACTATGGCTACACCTTC.

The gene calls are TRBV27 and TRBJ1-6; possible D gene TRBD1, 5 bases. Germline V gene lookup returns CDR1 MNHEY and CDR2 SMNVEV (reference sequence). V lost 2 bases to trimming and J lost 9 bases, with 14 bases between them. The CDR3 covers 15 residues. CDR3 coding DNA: TGTGCCAGCAGTTTAGAGGGGACTTGGACTTCACCCCTCCACTTT. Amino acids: CASSLEGTWTSPLHF.

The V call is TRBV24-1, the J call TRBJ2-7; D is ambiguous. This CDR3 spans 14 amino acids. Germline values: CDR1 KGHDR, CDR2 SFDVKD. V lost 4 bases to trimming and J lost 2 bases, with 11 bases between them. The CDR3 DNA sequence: TGTGCCACCAGTGAATCAGCAGCTCCCTACGAGCAGTACTTC. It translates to CATSESAAPYEQYF.

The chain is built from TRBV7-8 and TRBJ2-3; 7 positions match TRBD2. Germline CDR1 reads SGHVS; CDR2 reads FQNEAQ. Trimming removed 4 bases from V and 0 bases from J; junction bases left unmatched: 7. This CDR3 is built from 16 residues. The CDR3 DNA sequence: TGTGCCAGCAGCTCAGACGAACTAGCGAGCACAGATACGCAGTATTTT. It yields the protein CASSSDELASTDTQYF.

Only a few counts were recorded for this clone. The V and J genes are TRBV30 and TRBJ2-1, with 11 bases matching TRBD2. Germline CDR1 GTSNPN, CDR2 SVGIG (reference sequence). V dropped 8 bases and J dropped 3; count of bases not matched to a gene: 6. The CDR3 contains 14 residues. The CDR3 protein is CAGRLAGNYNEQFF. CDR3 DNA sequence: TGTGCCGGCCGACTAGCGGGGAACTACAATGAGCAGTTCTTC.

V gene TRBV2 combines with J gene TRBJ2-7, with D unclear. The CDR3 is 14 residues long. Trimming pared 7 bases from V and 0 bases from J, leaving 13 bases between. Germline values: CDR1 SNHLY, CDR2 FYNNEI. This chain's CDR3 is CASMRGVSSYEQYF. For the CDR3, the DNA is TGTGCCAGCATGAGAGGCGTAAGCTCCTACGAGCAGTACTTC.

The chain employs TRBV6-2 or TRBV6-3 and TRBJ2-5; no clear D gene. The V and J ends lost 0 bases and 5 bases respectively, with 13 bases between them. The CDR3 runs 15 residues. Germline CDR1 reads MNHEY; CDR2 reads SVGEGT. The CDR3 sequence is CASSYSQGSWETQYF. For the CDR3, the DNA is TGTGCCAGCAGTTACTCGCAAGGGTCATGGGAGACCCAGTACTTC.

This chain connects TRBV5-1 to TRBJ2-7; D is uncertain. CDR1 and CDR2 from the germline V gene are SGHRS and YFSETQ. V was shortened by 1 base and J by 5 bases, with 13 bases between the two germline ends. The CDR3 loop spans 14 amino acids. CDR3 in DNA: TGCGCCAGCAGCTTGAGAGGCGATGGCCACGAGCAGTACTTC. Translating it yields CASSLRGDGHEQYF.

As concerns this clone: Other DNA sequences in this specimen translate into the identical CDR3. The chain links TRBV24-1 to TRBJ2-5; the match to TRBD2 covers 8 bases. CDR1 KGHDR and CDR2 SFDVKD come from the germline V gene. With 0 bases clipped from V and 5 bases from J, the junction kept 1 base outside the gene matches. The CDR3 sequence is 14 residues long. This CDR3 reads CATSDLSGGETQYF. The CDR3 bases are TGTGCCACCAGTGATTTGTCGGGGGGGGAGACCCAGTACTTC.

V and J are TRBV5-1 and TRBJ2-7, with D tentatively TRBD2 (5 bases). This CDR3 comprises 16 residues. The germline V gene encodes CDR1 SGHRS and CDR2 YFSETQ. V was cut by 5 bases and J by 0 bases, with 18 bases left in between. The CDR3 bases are TGCGCCAGCAGTGTGGGCGAGGGCAGCGGCTCCTACGAGCAGTACTTC. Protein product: CASSVGEGSGSYEQYF.

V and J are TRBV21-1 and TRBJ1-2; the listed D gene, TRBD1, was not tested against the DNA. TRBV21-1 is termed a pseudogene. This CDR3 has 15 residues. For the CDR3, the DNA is TGTGCCAGCAGCAGGACAGGCGGTCGTGGCTATGGCTACACCTTC. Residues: CASSRTGGRGYGYTF.

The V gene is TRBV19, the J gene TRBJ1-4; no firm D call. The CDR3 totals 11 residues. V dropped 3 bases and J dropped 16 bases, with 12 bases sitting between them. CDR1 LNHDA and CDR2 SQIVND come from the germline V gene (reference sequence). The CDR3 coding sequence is TGTGCCAGTAGTATCGCCGAGCGCGCGTTTTTT. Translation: CASSIAERAFF.

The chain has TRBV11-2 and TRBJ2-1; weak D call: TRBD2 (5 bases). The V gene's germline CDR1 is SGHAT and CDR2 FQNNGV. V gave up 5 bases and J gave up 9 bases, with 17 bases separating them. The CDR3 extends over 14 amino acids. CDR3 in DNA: TGTGCCAGCAGCCCCCGGTTAGCCGGGGTTGAGCAGTTCTTC. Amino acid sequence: CASSPRLAGVEQFF.

CDR3 sequence (DNA): TGTGCCAGTAGGTCCGGGACGGCATACAATGAGCAGTTCTTC. Translated, it gives CASRSGTAYNEQFF. The rearrangement joins TRBV19 to TRBJ2-1; TRBD1 or TRBD2 may be the D gene (5 bases each). The V gene lost 6 bases and the J gene lost 4 bases, with 13 bases spanning the gap. Germline CDR1 reads LNHDA; CDR2 reads SQIVND (reference sequence). CDR3 length equals 14 residues.